A single sample gave rise to the 5 T cell receptor beta chains below, sequenced in a study of cytomegalovirus exposure and HLA in healthy donors (dated by TCRdb to the late 2010s). Library method: the immunoSEQ multiplex PCR assay. For the multiplex PCR, a mixture combining 60 forward primers for TCR Vbeta segments and 13 reverse primers for TCR Jbeta segments was used. TCRdb took this table from immuneACCESS and kept in-frame rearrangements with V and J called. Such tables lack part of the clones; where checked against another copy, unresolved V genes explain under half of the gap, and the rest is unexplained. This sample has roughly 100,000 clones in its table, and 60% to 75% of those were observed once. Approximately 2.8% of the sample belongs to the ten largest clones. Sequenced material: PBMCs. The origin of the receptors is a male donor in good health and CMV-seropositive.

This chain joins TRBV10-3 and TRBJ1-4; possibly TRBD1 for D (5 bases). The CDR3 length is 12 residues. CDR1 and CDR2 from the germline V gene are ENHRY and SYGVKD. V was clipped by 4 bases and J by 7 bases, with 7 bases between them. The DNA for the CDR3 is TGTGCCATCAGTGGCGGGGGTGAAAAACTGTTTTTT. Protein product: CAISGGGEKLFF.

The chain couples TRBV7-2 to TRBJ1-3; D may be TRBD1 (5 bases). There are 17 residues in the CDR3. Trimming shortened V by 5 bases and J by 2 bases, and 19 bases separated the two germline ends. CDR1 is SGHTA and CDR2 is FQGNSA in the germline V gene. In nucleotides, the CDR3 is TGTGCCAGCAGCCCCCAAACGGGGGTTTTCACTGGAAACACCATATATTTT. Translating it yields CASSPQTGVFTGNTIYF.

The table lists this clone with a few counts. Compared with germline, one end of the junction differs, possibly owing to a read error. The chain recombines TRBV4-1 with TRBJ1-4; the match to TRBD1 covers 7 bases. Germline CDR1 and CDR2: MGHRA and YSYEKL. There are 14 residues in the CDR3. CDR3 nucleotide sequence: TGTGCCAGCAGCACGGGACAGCGTAATGAAAAACTGTTTTTT. Translating it yields CASSTGQRNEKLFF.

The V gene is TRBV4-1, the J gene TRBJ2-3; TRBD2 matches at 9 bases. Per the germline V gene, CDR1 is MGHRA and CDR2 is YSYEKL. With 1 base clipped from V and 0 bases from J, the junction kept 5 bases outside the gene matches. The CDR3 runs to 17 residues. CDR3 region: CASSQVTSGFSTDTQYF. The DNA for the CDR3 is TGCGCCAGCAGCCAAGTCACTAGCGGGTTTAGCACAGATACGCAGTATTTT.

The chain employs TRBV10-3 and TRBJ1-1; TRBD1 is a possible D gene (6 bases). V lost 0 bases, J lost 0 bases, and 11 bases lay in between. The CDR3 spans 16 residues. CDR1 and CDR2 from the germline V gene are ENHRY and SYGVKD. CDR3 DNA sequence: TGTGCCATCAGTGAGTCTTCGGACAGACTGAACACTGAAGCTTTCTTT. As protein: CAISESSDRLNTEAFF.